The present T cell receptor (beta chain) was sequenced within a study of blood T cell repertoires in COVID-19. The protocol was immunoSEQ multiplex PCR, while the TCRdb copy is restricted to in-frame clones and leaves out a portion. The data show around 93,000 clones, about four fifths seen once. The sequence derives from a woman older than 75 with acute or convalescent COVID-19. Material: peripheral blood.

Written as DNA, the CDR3 is TGTGCCAGCAGCCGTCCACAGGGGGCAGGAGAGACCCAGTACTTC. As protein: CASSRPQGAGETQYF. This chain links TRBV7-6 with TRBJ2-5; 9 nucleotides align to TRBD1. Germline CDR1 and CDR2: SGHVS and FNYEAQ. The CDR3 covers 15 residues. V lost 5 bases to trimming and J lost 4 bases; unmatched junction nucleotides: 8.